This T cell receptor (beta chain) was identified during a study of T cells in Graves' hyperthyroidism and ophthalmopathy. Study as a whole: Peripheral blood was taken when the disease was first diagnosed, before any treatment began. Study outcomes and limitations: Separating ophthalmopathy from stable hyperthyroidism was achieved by a 13 V-J model. Model-based prediction identified ophthalmopathy a median 6.5 months prior to its onset.

As to this clonotype: What it binds is unknown.

Germline loops: CDR1 SGDLS, CDR2 YYNGEE. The CDR3 has 17 residues. Trimming at V came to 4 bases and at J to 5 bases, leaving 12 bases not matched to a gene. Graves' hyperthyroidism without ophthalmopathy progression within 18 months was termed stable. It was RNA transcripts that yielded the amplified TCR beta CDR3 regions. The study used the HTBI primer set for a first-round RT-PCR of the TCR CDR3. In TCRdb, the multiplex PCR reads were re-called with MiXCR into one record per CDR3 protein. The data show a few hundred thousand distinct CDR3 sequences, about 15% seen once. This receptor was obtained from a woman aged 30 to 39 with Graves' hyperthyroidism. The sequenced material came from blood. This chain uses TRBV9 with TRBJ2-5; 12 bases are shared with TRBD2. CDR3 in DNA: TGTGCCAGCAGCCCCGGGGGAACTAGCGGGAGGAGGGAGACCCAGTACTTC. Translation gives CASSPGGTSGRRETQYF.